The next 17 T cell receptor beta chains were all read from a single sample in a study of blood T cell repertoires in COVID-19. Some clones are missing from TCRdb's copy, which holds only in-frame ones; the method was immunoSEQ multiplex PCR. The repertoire holds 120,000 to 150,000 clones, 84% seen once, with roughly 5.5% in the top ten. Source material: PBMCs or T cells enriched from blood (not recorded which). Receptor source: a woman between 45 and 65 years old who had been exposed to COVID-19.

This chain links TRBV10-3 with TRBJ2-3; D is possibly TRBD2 (7 bases). The germline V gene encodes CDR1 ENHRY and CDR2 SYGVKD. The CDR3 length is 14 residues. The V end lost 4 bases, the J end lost 5 bases, and 13 bases lay between the germline ends. The CDR3 coding sequence is TGTGCCATCAGTGTTCGGGGGGCGGAAGATACGCAGTATTTT. It encodes CAISVRGAEDTQYF.

The chain employs TRBV10-1 and TRBJ2-7; 8 positions agree with TRBD2. Germline V gene sequence: CDR1 WNHNN, CDR2 SYGVQD (reference sequence). The CDR3 length is 13 residues. V lost 6 bases, J lost 8 bases, and 9 bases stayed unmatched. The CDR3 protein is CASSPGTSVKQYF. CDR3 sequence (DNA): TGCGCCAGCAGCCCCGGGACTAGTGTTAAGCAGTACTTC.

The chain couples TRBV4-2 to TRBJ1-1; 8 positions agree with TRBD1. The CDR3 runs to 12 residues. The germline gives CDR1 LGHNA, CDR2 YNFKEQ. Trimming at V came to 2 bases and at J to 8 bases, leaving 1 base not matched to a gene. CDR3: CASSQNRGEAFF. The DNA of the CDR3 is TGTGCCAGCAGCCAAAACAGGGGGGAAGCTTTCTTT.

The V call is TRBV12-3 or TRBV12-4, the J call TRBJ2-1; D is possibly TRBD2 (6 bases). Trimming left V 2 bases short and J 12 bases short, with 14 bases between. The CDR3 is made up of 13 amino acids. The CDR3 loop is CASSLWERRGQFF. CDR3 sequence (DNA): TGTGCCAGCAGTTTATGGGAACGGAGGGGGCAGTTCTTC.

This sequence joins TRBV5-1 and TRBJ2-1; 12 bases are shared with TRBD2. The germline V gene has CDR1 SGHRS and CDR2 YFSETQ. With V trimmed by 0 bases and J by 2 bases, 3 bases remained unmatched. The CDR3 loop spans 17 amino acids. The CDR3 sequence is CASSLVLAGGTYNEQFF. The CDR3 coding sequence is TGCGCCAGCAGCTTGGTTCTAGCGGGAGGGACCTACAATGAGCAGTTCTTC.

The chain joins TRBV27 to TRBJ1-2; no definite D call. CDR1 is MNHEY, CDR2 SMNVEV, per germline (reference sequence). The CDR3 is 15 residues long. V was shortened by 5 bases and J by 1 base, with 14 bases between the two germline ends. The CDR3 spells CASSPRGQINYGYTF. The DNA for the CDR3 is TGTGCCAGCAGTCCGCGCGGGCAGATTAACTATGGCTACACCTTC.

In its sample, this clone was seen once. The rearrangement links TRBV5-6 to TRBJ2-4, with no clear D. Trimming pared 4 bases from V and 0 bases from J, leaving 8 bases between. Germline CDR1 reads SGHDT; CDR2 reads YYEEEE. This CDR3 has 14 residues. The CDR3 loop reads CASSRHLAKNIQYF. The CDR3, as DNA: TGTGCCAGCAGCCGACATCTAGCCAAAAACATTCAGTACTTC.

The chain is built from TRBV7-2 and TRBJ2-7; 11 bases fit TRBD2. Looked up from germline, CDR1 is SGHTA and CDR2 is FQGNSA. Trimming cost V 3 bases and J 1 base; bases outside gene matches: 2. This CDR3 is 15 amino acids long. CDR3 amino acids: CASSFSGGGSYEQYF. In nucleotides, the CDR3 is TGTGCCAGCAGCTTTAGCGGGGGGGGGTCCTACGAGCAGTACTTC.

The chain joins TRBV5-1 to TRBJ2-6; 8 bases line up with TRBD1. The CDR3 has 17 residues. CDR1 and CDR2 from the germline V gene are SGHRS and YFSETQ. Germline trimming cut 4 bases from V and 3 bases from J; bases unmatched to any gene: 9. CDR3 DNA: TGCGCCAGCAGCCCATTCTCAGGGGGCGGTGGGGCCAACGTCCTGACTTTC. Translating gives CASSPFSGGGGANVLTF.

The chain links TRBV7-2 to TRBJ2-7; 8 nucleotides align to TRBD2. V gave up 1 base and J gave up 5 bases; unmatched junction bases: 7. This CDR3 is built from 15 residues. Per the germline V gene, CDR1 is SGHTA and CDR2 is FQGNSA. CDR3 nucleotides: TGTGCCAGCAGCTTAGTTCCGGGAGGGTTAGACGAGCAGTACTTC. Translated: CASSLVPGGLDEQYF.

The chain links TRBV7-6 to TRBJ1-6; D is unresolved. Germline V gene sequence: CDR1 SGHVS, CDR2 FNYEAQ. The ends were cut back, 1 base at V and 7 bases at J, with 14 bases in the middle. This CDR3 is built from 16 residues. In nucleotides, the CDR3 is TGTGCCAGCAGCTTAGGTCTGGGCCCGAACAATTCACCCCTCCACTTT. This gives the protein CASSLGLGPNNSPLHF.

V and J are TRBV12-3 or TRBV12-4 and TRBJ2-2; D not resolved. The CDR3 runs to 13 residues. V was pared by 6 bases and J by 3 bases, with 8 bases between. The CDR3 reads CASRAMDTGELFF. CDR3 bases: TGTGCCAGCAGGGCAATGGACACCGGGGAGCTGTTTTTT.

This clone was seen only a few times. The rearrangement links TRBV15 to TRBJ2-7, with TRBD1 identical over 7 bases. The germline gives CDR1 LNHNV, CDR2 YYDKDF (reference sequence). V was clipped by 4 bases and J by 0 bases; unmatched bases: 9. This CDR3 is 16 amino acids long. CDR3 protein: CATSTSLGDSSYEQYF. In DNA form, the CDR3 reads TGTGCCACCAGCACCTCGTTGGGGGACAGCTCCTACGAGCAGTACTTC.

V is TRBV28 and J is TRBJ1-2, with D perhaps TRBD1 (6 bases). The CDR3 is 13 residues long. The ends were cut back, 2 bases at V and 8 bases at J, with 12 bases in the middle. Germline V lookup: CDR1 MDHEN, CDR2 SYDVKM. The CDR3 coding sequence is TGTGCCAGCAGTTTAGGACAGAAGGAGGGCTACACCTTC. Translation gives CASSLGQKEGYTF.

The genes are TRBV19 and TRBJ1-3; D not certain. Germline CDR1 reads LNHDA; CDR2 reads SQIVND (reference sequence). The V and J ends lost 3 bases and 0 bases respectively, with 6 bases between them. CDR3 length equals 14 residues. CDR3 sequence: CASSMGFSGNTIYF. CDR3 DNA: TGTGCCAGTAGTATGGGCTTCTCTGGAAACACCATATATTTT.

This clone occurred once. The J gene is TRBJ2-2, the V gene TRBV19; D is possibly TRBD1 (6 bases). The CDR3 has 15 amino acids. In germline, CDR1 is LNHDA, CDR2 SQIVND (reference sequence). V shed 3 bases and J shed 3 bases, with 11 bases lying between them. DNA of the CDR3: TGTGCCAGTAGTATCGCCAGGGGTGACACCGGGGAGCTGTTTTTT. Protein: CASSIARGDTGELFF.

The rearrangement uses TRBV7-9 and TRBJ1-1; D unclear. V lost 1 base and J lost 4, with 16 bases in between. Per germline, CDR1 SEHNR and CDR2 FQNEAQ (reference sequence). The CDR3 loop spans 16 amino acids. The CDR3 sequence: CASSLELAASGTEAFF. In nucleotides, the CDR3 is TGTGCCAGCAGCTTAGAGTTGGCCGCATCGGGCACTGAAGCTTTCTTT.